This section outlines one TCR beta chain sequence together with its context. The target of this receptor is not known. Within one base of it there is no much larger clone, and no base qualities were kept. These data originate in a study of beta chain features in type 1 diabetes (dated by TCRdb to the late 2010s). A note on the overall study: Mean age, gender distribution, total cell number and subset yield were not different between patients and healthy donors. Across all samples, 107,917,701 sorted cells were examined, and cell number per subset correlated strongly with RNA yield. The study compared the TCRB repertoires of sorted circulating CD4+ T cell subsets in recently diagnosed type 1 diabetes patients with those in matched healthy donors. Whereas all 30 or so donors provided naive and central memory subsets, regulatory and stem cell-like memory subsets were isolated from just 8 patients and about 8 healthy donors. General study outcomes and caveats: Shorter templates might be favored by PCR, yet because patient and control samples were amplified and corrected together, any such skew would affect both groups equally. In all four CD4+ subsets, TCRB CDR3 length was moderately but significantly shorter in type 1 diabetes patients. Because cDNA rather than genomic DNA was sequenced, highly expressing activated cells could have been over-represented, although no difference in activation and CD3 levels was found between groups. At VDJ recombination sites, patients with type 1 diabetes made fewer insertions and deleted more nucleotides, a pattern implying thymic rearrangement abnormalities. Only small numbers of individuals were included in the HLA sub-analyses, which left unresolved whether HLA type had any influence on TCRB rearrangement. Naive, central memory and regulatory TCRB repertoires appeared to be more similar among patients than among healthy donors.

The entire amount of isolated RNA was reverse transcribed using the High Capacity cDNA Reverse Transcription Kit, so the sequenced TCRB transcripts were expressed ones. Naive, central memory and regulatory T cell samples underwent deep immunoSEQ sequencing, averaging around 4 million total reads per sample. After sorted cells were lysed in RLT buffer, RNA was extracted with DNase-treated RNeasy Micro or Mini kits, with the choice depending on cell number. Each cell subset was processed separately to prevent cross-contamination, with patient and healthy donor samples processed together. TCRB sequences were amplified from cDNA with the immunoSEQ multiplex PCR, producing 87-bp fragments spanning the CDR3 region. The amplicons were sequenced using the Illumina HiSeq platform. Per the authors' processing: Synthetic template baselines were used to correct PCR bias computationally, reads within Hamming distance 2 were collapsed, and singletons that could not be merged were discarded. Reads were aligned against IMGT so that V, D and J genes, CDR3 length and insertions or deletions at six rearrangement sites could be assigned. Within each subset, clonotype counts were normalized to the number of sorted cells before true diversity and Gini coefficients were calculated with the tcR R package. The overlap coefficient, calculated on TCRB nucleotide sequences, was used to quantify repertoire sharing. Out-of-frame TCRB sequences from naive cells were analyzed to stand in for the pre-selection repertoire. In its TCRdb copy, this immuneACCESS table keeps in-frame sequences only and misses some clones. Where compared with another copy, unresolved V genes explain less than half of these, and the others have no known cause. V, J and clone size were drawn from that table, and D and trimming were deduced from the DNA. The sample table records under 950,000 clones; 15% to 20% of these occur just once. The top ten constitute roughly 0.025% of the sample.

From each donor, a single peripheral blood sample of about 100 mL on average was drawn into heparinised tubes. Naive, central memory, regulatory and stem cell-like memory CD4+ T cells were sorted on a BD FACSAria II using a panel including CD45RO, CCR7, CD25, CD127, CD95 and CD27. A purity above 95% was achieved for all sorted populations. PBMCs were isolated right away by Lymphoprep density gradient centrifugation and were stained directly, without culture. Samples were stained and sorted in pairs, with one healthy donor and one patient per experiment, so that batch effects were minimized. V gives up 4 bases and J gives up 1 base, and the segment between their germline ends measures 4 bases. CDR1 and CDR2 are read off the germline V gene as LGHNA and YNFKEQ. From the cysteine through the phenylalanine, the CDR3 covers 12 amino acids. Only the CDR3 part of the read is kept: 36 bases, read in frame from the first base.

The sample taken for sequencing was naive CD4+ T cells from blood. Sample cell subset or site, as interpreted from the label and publication: true naive CD4+ T cells. The source is a young woman in good health. The chain uses TRBV4-2 and TRBJ1-1, with the D gene too uncertain to name. CDR3 loop: CASSRPNTEAFF. The bases read TGTGCCAGCAGCCGTCCGAACACTGAAGCTTTCTTT.